This T cell receptor beta chain was captured by sequencing in a study of T cell responses to AZD1222 COVID-19 vaccine. The repertoire was sequenced with immunoSEQ multiplex PCR; TCRdb's copy has only in-frame clones and lacks some. This sample has approximately 120,000 clones; over 80% occur once, and the top ten carry less than 6.5%. This CDR3 contains 16 residues. Between the trimmed V and J ends, which lost 0 bases and 0 bases, there was a span of 9 bases. CDR1 is GTSNPN, CDR2 SVGIG, per germline (reference sequence). The clonotype comes from an adult in good health. J is TRBJ2-6 and V is TRBV30, with D hard to call. The source was peripheral blood, collected on day 0 of AZD1222 vaccination. The chain's CDR3 is CAWSVSRRSGANVLTF. For the CDR3, the DNA is TGTGCCTGGAGTGTAAGCCGACGCTCTGGGGCCAACGTCCTGACTTTC.